This TCR beta chain was identified during a study of OX40 agonist ivuxolimab in advanced cancers. Study background: Patients receiving dose escalation had hepatocellular carcinoma, melanoma, renal cell or head and neck cancer. The study's findings and limits: CD8+ T cells showed, on average, more clonal expansion than CD4+ cells. No antigen was identified for the clonally expanded peripheral T cells.

Only one count was recorded for this clone. Antigen specificity is unknown. This CDR3 region has 15 residues. Unmatched junction bases numbered 9, after V lost 5 bases and J lost 8 bases. Germline lookup yields CDR1 ENHRY and CDR2 SYGVKD. The protocol was immunoSEQ multiplex PCR, while the TCRdb copy is restricted to in-frame clones and leaves out a portion. Among around 40,000 clones, 65% to 85% were seen once, and the ten largest hold 5% to 5.5%. The sequence derives from an adult with an advanced solid tumor such as melanoma, head and neck, liver or kidney cancer. Sequencing was performed on CD4+ or CD8+ T cells sorted from blood, taken in a trial of the OX40 agonist ivuxolimab. The V call is TRBV10-3, the J call TRBJ2-1, with TRBD1 matching over 10 bases. Here the CDR3 reads CAISTQDRGRYEQFF. DNA for the CDR3: TGTGCCATCAGTACCCAGGACAGGGGGAGGTATGAGCAGTTCTTC.